The 25 T cell receptor beta chains reported below all come from one sample, sequenced in a study of control samples from healthy donors and cancer patients. Sequenced by immunoSEQ multiplex PCR; TCRdb stores in-frame clones only, minus some. The table shows about 98,000 clones, with 92% occurring only once. The sample was blood. Receptors originate from a woman aged 18 to 35 in good health.

This clone has a handful of counts. The V call is TRBV10-1, the J call TRBJ2-7; D is perhaps TRBD1 (6 bases). The CDR3 is made up of 15 amino acids. V gave up 6 bases and J gave up 5 bases, with 20 bases separating them. In germline, CDR1 is WNHNN, CDR2 SYGVQD (reference sequence). The CDR3 region is CASRPTETGSDEQYF. CDR3 DNA sequence: TGCGCCAGCAGACCTACTGAGACAGGATCGGACGAGCAGTACTTC.

The rearrangement uses TRBV12-5 and TRBJ1-3; TRBD1 is a possible D gene (6 bases). CDR1 is LGHNT and CDR2 is FRNRAP in the germline V gene. The CDR3 is made up of 16 amino acids. Between the trimmed V and J ends, which lost 6 bases and 0 bases, there was a span of 15 bases. DNA for the CDR3: TGTGCTAGTGGCTCGCCCGGACAGTACTCTGGAAACACCATATATTTT. This gives the protein CASGSPGQYSGNTIYF. Based on the CDR3 plus reference TRBV12-5 and TRBJ1-3, the full variable domain is DARVTQTPRHKVTEMGQEVTMRCQPILGHNTVFWYRQTMMQGLELLAYFRNRAPLDDSGMPKDRFSAEMPDATLATLKIQPSEPRDSAVYFCASGSPGQYSGNTIYFGEGSWLTVV.

The chain recombines TRBV5-5 with TRBJ2-5, with D possibly being TRBD1 or TRBD2 (6 bases each). The CDR3 has 15 amino acids. CDR1 and CDR2 (germline): SGHKS, YYEKEE (reference sequence). V lost 3 bases and J lost 1, with 13 bases in between. The CDR3 nucleotides read TGTGCCAGCAGCTCCACCTGGGGGGCCCAAGAGACCCAGTACTTC. This gives the protein CASSSTWGAQETQYF.

The chain combines TRBV9 with TRBJ2-1; 10 bases match TRBD2. The germline V gene has CDR1 SGDLS and CDR2 YYNGEE. The V gene end was trimmed by 4 bases and the J gene end by 9 bases; junction bases not matched to a gene: 13. CDR3 length: 16 residues. The CDR3 here is CASSPRSSGGAREQFF. CDR3 DNA sequence: TGTGCCAGCAGCCCGCGTTCGAGCGGGGGGGCACGTGAGCAGTTCTTC.

CDR3 nucleotides: TGTGCCAGTAGTTCGGGGGGAGCCTACGAGCAGTACTTC. Its protein is CASSSGGAYEQYF. The chain uses TRBV19 and TRBJ2-7; 7 bases map to TRBD2. Per the germline V gene, CDR1 is LNHDA and CDR2 is SQIVND (reference sequence). The length of the CDR3 is 13 residues. Trimming removed 5 bases from V and 2 bases from J; junction bases left unmatched: 3.

V and J are TRBV20-1 and TRBJ1-5; 9 bases line up with TRBD1. The CDR3 has 14 amino acids. J gave up 4 bases and V 3 bases, and 4 bases lay outside the gene matches. CDR1 is DFQATT, CDR2 SNEGSKA, per germline (reference sequence). CDR3 DNA: TGCAGTGCTAGTTCCGGGACAGGGAATCAGCCCCAGCATTTT. It codes for CSASSGTGNQPQHF.

The chain employs TRBV30 and TRBJ1-4, with unresolved D. The CDR3 loop spans 15 amino acids. CDR1 is GTSNPN and CDR2 is SVGIG in the germline V gene (reference sequence). V dropped 3 bases and J dropped 0 bases, with 11 bases sitting between them. The CDR3 DNA reads as TGTGCCTGGAGAGAAGGCTCCACAACTAATGAAAAACTGTTTTTT. Translation gives CAWREGSTTNEKLFF.

The J gene is TRBJ2-2, the V gene TRBV11-3, with 11 nucleotides matching TRBD2. The CDR3 consists of 14 residues. Germline V lookup: CDR1 SGHNT, CDR2 YENEEA. V gave up 6 bases and J gave up 5 bases; unmatched junction bases: 2. CDR3 coding DNA: TGTGCCAGCAGACGGACTAGCGGGACCGGGGAGCTGTTTTTT. It translates to CASRRTSGTGELFF.

This chain links TRBV7-6 with TRBJ2-2, with D maybe TRBD2 (5 bases). The germline gives CDR1 SGHVS, CDR2 FNYEAQ. CDR3 length equals 15 residues. Trimming shortened V by 10 bases and J by 1 base, and 16 bases separated the two germline ends. The CDR3 here is CATRAGEMNTGELFF. The CDR3, as DNA: TGTGCCACCCGGGCGGGCGAAATGAACACCGGGGAGCTGTTTTTT.

The chain recombines TRBV7-2 with TRBJ1-2, with TRBD1 identical over 11 bases. This CDR3 has 15 residues. V dropped 1 base and J dropped 7; count of bases not matched to a gene: 5. From germline, CDR1 is SGHTA and CDR2 FQGNSA. The CDR3 coding sequence is TGTGCCAGCAGCTTAGGGGACAGGGGGAATAGTGGCTACACCTTC. Amino acids: CASSLGDRGNSGYTF. The whole variable domain, filled in from reference TRBV7-2 and TRBJ1-2, reads GAGVSQSPSNKVTEKGKDVELRCDPISGHTALYWYRQSLGQGLEFLIYFQGNSAPDKSGLPSDRFSAERTGGSVSTLTIQRTQQEDSAVYLCASSLGDRGNSGYTFGSGTRLTVV.

The genes are TRBV10-2 and TRBJ2-7; TRBD2 aligns across 9 bases. The J segment lost 0 bases and the V segment lost 4 bases, leaving 1 base of the junction unmatched. Germline lookup yields CDR1 WSHSY and CDR2 SAAADI. This CDR3 is 14 amino acids long. This CDR3 is CASSGAGGSYEQYF. DNA for the CDR3: TGCGCCAGCAGTGGAGCGGGGGGCTCCTACGAGCAGTACTTC.

This chain connects TRBV6-6 to TRBJ2-7, with D perhaps given as TRBD1 or TRBD2 (6 bases each). The CDR3 has 14 amino acids. The germline V gene has CDR1 MNHNY and CDR2 SVGAGI (reference sequence). V dropped 6 bases and J dropped 3 bases, with 15 bases sitting between them. CDR3 loop: CASREGTPIYEQYF. CDR3 bases: TGTGCCAGCAGGGAGGGGACACCAATCTACGAGCAGTACTTC.

This chain connects TRBV7-9 to TRBJ2-3, with TRBD1 matching over 9 bases. CDR3 size: 17 residues. After removal of 2 bases from V and 4 bases from J, the junction contained 10 bases not matched to a gene. From germline, CDR1 is SEHNR and CDR2 FQNEAQ (reference sequence). DNA for the CDR3: TGTGCCAGCAGCTTACTCTCGACAGGGGGTTTAGCAGATACGCAGTATTTT. This sequence encodes CASSLLSTGGLADTQYF.

The CDR3: CASQKGFYEQYF. The CDR3 nucleotides read TGTGCCAGTCAAAAGGGGTTCTACGAGCAGTACTTC. The chain uses TRBV28 and TRBJ2-7, with D tentatively TRBD1 (5 bases). The germline gives CDR1 MDHEN, CDR2 SYDVKM. Trimming cost V 9 bases and J 3 bases, with 12 bases left between them. The CDR3 runs to 12 residues.

This sequence joins TRBV5-8 and TRBJ2-3; D tentatively fits TRBD1 or TRBD2 (5 bases each). The CDR3 contains 18 residues. Trimming pared 4 bases from V and 0 bases from J, leaving 21 bases between. CDR1 is SGHTS and CDR2 is YDEGEE in the germline V gene. The CDR3 loop is CASSKPWDLGSSTDTQYF. For the CDR3, the DNA is TGTGCCAGCAGCAAGCCATGGGACCTCGGTTCTAGCACAGATACGCAGTATTTT.

The chain carries TRBV4-1 and TRBJ1-3; weak D call: TRBD1 (5 bases). Trimming removed 0 bases at V and 4 bases at J, with 13 bases between. The CDR3 covers 16 residues. The germline gives CDR1 MGHRA, CDR2 YSYEKL. CDR3 nucleotides: TGCGCCAGCAGCCAAGAGACAGCAGAAGGCGGAAACACCATATATTTT. Its translation is CASSQETAEGGNTIYF.

This chain connects TRBV15 to TRBJ1-2, with D tentatively TRBD1 (5 bases). CDR3 length equals 13 residues. The ends were cut back, 2 bases at V and 6 bases at J, with 10 bases in the middle. The germline V gene has CDR1 LNHNV and CDR2 YYDKDF (reference sequence). The CDR3 bases are TGTGCCACCAGCAGACCGAGGACACATGGCTACACCTTC. It specifies CATSRPRTHGYTF.

The V and J genes are TRBV5-1 and TRBJ1-3; D call uncertain. CDR1 is SGHRS and CDR2 is YFSETQ in the germline V gene. The V and J ends lost 3 bases and 9 bases respectively, with 22 bases between them. This CDR3 region has 16 residues. This chain's CDR3 is CASSWTTDLVGSTIYF. In DNA, the CDR3 is TGCGCCAGCAGCTGGACTACCGACTTGGTCGGGAGCACCATATATTTT.

J is TRBJ1-2 and V is TRBV28, with D unresolved. From germline, CDR1 is MDHEN and CDR2 SYDVKM. The CDR3 covers 12 residues. V lost 8 bases and J 4 bases, leaving 11 bases between the germline ends. The CDR3, as DNA: TGTGCCAGCGTCAGGACCCCCTATGGCTACACCTTC. As protein: CASVRTPYGYTF.

This clone appeared once. The chain is built from TRBV5-4 and TRBJ2-3, with 7 bases aligning to TRBD1. The ends lost 5 bases at V and 2 bases at J; junction bases unmatched: 11. CDR3 length: 16 amino acids. CDR1 and CDR2 (germline): SGHNT, YYREEE (reference sequence). Written as DNA, the CDR3 is TGTGCCAGCAGAGGTCCGGGACAGAGAATCACAGATACGCAGTATTTT. Translated, it gives CASRGPGQRITDTQYF.

The chain recombines TRBV6-2 or TRBV6-3 with TRBJ2-5; tentatively, D is TRBD1 (6 bases). Germline V gene sequence: CDR1 MNHEY, CDR2 SVGEGT. V was clipped by 4 bases and J by 4 bases, with 16 bases between them. The CDR3 is made up of 15 amino acids. Here the CDR3 DNA reads TGTGCCAGCAGTTCCCACACAGGGTTTGGAGAGACCCAGTACTTC. It is translated as CASSSHTGFGETQYF.

The V and J genes are TRBV15 and TRBJ2-1, with D possibly being TRBD1 (6 bases). CDR1 is LNHNV, CDR2 YYDKDF, per germline (reference sequence). V gave up 4 bases and J gave up 5 bases, with 18 bases separating them. The CDR3 has 16 residues. The CDR3 nucleotides are TGTGCCACCAGCACATCACCGGGGACAAGCAACAATGAGCAGTTCTTC. Its protein is CATSTSPGTSNNEQFF. Full variable domain (missing parts from reference TRBV15 and TRBJ2-1): DAMVIQNPRYQVTQFGKPVTLSCSQTLNHNVMYWYQQKSSQAPKLLFHYYDKDFNNEADTPDNFQSRRPNTSFCFLDIRSPGLGDTAMYLCATSTSPGTSNNEQFFGPGTRLTVL.

Worth noting for this clone: The junction differs from germline at one of its ends, possibly a read error. This chain joins TRBV11-3 and TRBJ1-1; D remains ambiguous. Germline CDR1 SGHNT, CDR2 YENEEA. This CDR3 has 17 residues. CDR3 coding DNA: TGTGCCAGCAGCCCCCGTCGTGAGGGAAAGTTGAAGACTGAAGCTTTCTTT. It codes for CASSPRREGKLKTEAFF. The variable domain in full, with the rest retrieved from reference TRBV11-3 and TRBJ1-1, is EAGVVQSPRYKIIEKKQPVAFWCNPISGHNTLYWYLQNLGQGPELLIRYENEEAVDDSQLPKDRFSAERLKGVDSTLKIQPAELGDSAVYLCASSPRREGKLKTEAFFGQGTRLTVV.

V usage is TRBV29-1 and J usage is TRBJ1-1; D may be TRBD1 (6 bases). The CDR3 loop spans 14 amino acids. With 5 bases removed from V and 0 bases from J, the gap between germline ends came to 13 bases. Germline V CDR1 and CDR2: SQVTM, ANQGSEA. CDR3: CSVRRDTVNTEAFF. CDR3 DNA sequence: TGCAGCGTTAGGAGGGACACCGTGAACACTGAAGCTTTCTTT.

On this clone itself: Within the sample, other DNA sequences also encode this same CDR3. CDR3: CASSLGGWPEAFF. The CDR3 region has the DNA TGTGCCAGCAGCTTAGGGGGTTGGCCTGAAGCTTTCTTT. The genes are TRBV7-9 and TRBJ1-1; D is undetermined. Germline lookup yields CDR1 SEHNR and CDR2 FQNEAQ (reference sequence). Trimming left V 1 base short and J 6 bases short, with 9 bases between. The CDR3 has 13 residues.